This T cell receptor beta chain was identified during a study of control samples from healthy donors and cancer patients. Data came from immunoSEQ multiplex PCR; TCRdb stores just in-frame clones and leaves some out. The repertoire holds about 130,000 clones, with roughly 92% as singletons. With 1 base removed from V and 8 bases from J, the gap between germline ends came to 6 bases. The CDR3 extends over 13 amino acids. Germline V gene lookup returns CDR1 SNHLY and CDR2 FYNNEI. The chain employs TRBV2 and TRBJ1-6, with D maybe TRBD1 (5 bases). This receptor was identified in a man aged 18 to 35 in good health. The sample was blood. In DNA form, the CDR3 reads TGTGCCAGCAGTGAAGAAGGGGATTCACCCCTCCACTTT. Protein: CASSEEGDSPLHF.